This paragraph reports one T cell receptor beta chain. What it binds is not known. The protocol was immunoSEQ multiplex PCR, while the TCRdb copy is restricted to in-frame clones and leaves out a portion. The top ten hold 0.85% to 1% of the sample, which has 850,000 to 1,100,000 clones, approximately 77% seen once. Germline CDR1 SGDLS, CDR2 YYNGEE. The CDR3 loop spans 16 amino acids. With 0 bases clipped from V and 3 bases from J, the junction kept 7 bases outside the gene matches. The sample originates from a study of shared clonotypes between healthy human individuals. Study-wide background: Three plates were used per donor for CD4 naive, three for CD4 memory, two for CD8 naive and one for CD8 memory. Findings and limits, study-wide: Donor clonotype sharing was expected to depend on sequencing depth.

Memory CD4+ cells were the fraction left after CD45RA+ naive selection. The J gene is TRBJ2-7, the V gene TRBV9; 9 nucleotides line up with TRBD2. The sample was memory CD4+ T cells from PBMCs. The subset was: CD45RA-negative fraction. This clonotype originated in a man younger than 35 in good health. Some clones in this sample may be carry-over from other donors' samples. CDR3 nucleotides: TGTGCCAGCAGCGTAGCTAGCGGGGCCACAGACTACGAGCAGTACTTC. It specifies CASSVASGATDYEQYF.